This is a list of T cell receptor beta chains from one sample in a study of CD8 T cells in Susac syndrome. TCRdb independently ran MiXCR on the immunoSEQ multiplex PCR reads; one entry per CDR3 protein. The table shows fewer than 80,000 distinct CDR3 sequences, with 85% to 95% occurring only once. The sample taken for sequencing was CD8+ T cells from PBMCs. The receptors come from a human donor in good health. The CDR3 runs from the conserved cysteine through the conserved F or W. The order of the fields is clone size, V gene, J gene, D gene, CDR3 protein, CDR3 DNA. D genes are given only for firm matches. Only some rows state a clone size, as once, few, many or a class for expanded clones.

clone_size: -; v_call: TRBV28; j_call: TRBJ1-1; d_call: -; cdr3_aa: CASSSGGRNTEAFF; cdr3_nt: TGTGCCAGCAGCTCTGGGGGGCGAAACACTGAAGCTTTCTTT
clone_size: -; v_call: TRBV20-1; j_call: TRBJ2-7; d_call: -; cdr3_aa: CSASLRASLYEQYF; cdr3_nt: TGCAGTGCTAGTCTGCGGGCTAGTCTTTACGAGCAGTACTTC
clone_size: -; v_call: TRBV2; j_call: TRBJ2-1; d_call: TRBD2; cdr3_aa: CASREPGLGSYNEQFF; cdr3_nt: TGTGCCAGCAGGGAACCGGGACTAGGTTCCTACAATGAGCAGTTCTTC
clone_size: -; v_call: TRBV28; j_call: TRBJ2-1; d_call: TRBD2; cdr3_aa: CASSLGGASYNEQFF; cdr3_nt: TGTGCCAGCAGCCTCGGGGGGGCCTCCTACAATGAGCAGTTCTTC
clone_size: -; v_call: TRBV24-1; j_call: TRBJ2-1; d_call: -; cdr3_aa: CATSDLRGVTDEQFF; cdr3_nt: TGTGCCACCAGTGATTTACGCGGGGTCACAGATGAGCAGTTCTTC
clone_size: -; v_call: TRBV12-3/TRBV12-4; j_call: TRBJ2-7; d_call: TRBD2; cdr3_aa: CASSLEAGGIEQYF; cdr3_nt: TGTGCCAGCAGTTTAGAAGCGGGGGGGATCGAGCAGTACTTC
clone_size: -; v_call: TRBV7-8; j_call: TRBJ2-3; d_call: TRBD2; cdr3_aa: CASSSFTSGGRTDTQYF; cdr3_nt: TGTGCCAGCAGCTCATTCACTAGCGGGGGGCGCACAGATACGCAGTATTTT
clone_size: -; v_call: TRBV20-1; j_call: TRBJ2-1; d_call: -; cdr3_aa: CSATNPGTVYNEQFF; cdr3_nt: TGCAGTGCTACCAATCCCGGGACTGTTTACAATGAGCAGTTCTTC
clone_size: -; v_call: TRBV7-2; j_call: TRBJ2-1; d_call: TRBD1; cdr3_aa: CASSFSRGQGNNEQFF; cdr3_nt: TGTGCCAGCAGCTTTTCCCGAGGACAGGGTAACAATGAGCAGTTCTTC
clone_size: once; v_call: TRBV7-8; j_call: TRBJ1-2; d_call: TRBD1; cdr3_aa: CASSAGQGAAYGYTF; cdr3_nt: TGTGCCAGCAGCGCGGGACAGGGGGCAGCCTATGGCTACACCTTC
clone_size: -; v_call: TRBV6-2/TRBV6-3; j_call: TRBJ2-2; d_call: -; cdr3_aa: CASSPSWVNTGELFF; cdr3_nt: TGTGCCAGCAGTCCTTCTTGGGTGAACACCGGGGAGCTGTTTTTT
clone_size: -; v_call: TRBV20-1; j_call: TRBJ2-1; d_call: TRBD1; cdr3_aa: CSARQPGQGNNEQFF; cdr3_nt: TGCAGTGCTAGACAACCGGGACAGGGAAACAATGAGCAGTTCTTC
clone_size: -; v_call: TRBV7-8; j_call: TRBJ2-6; d_call: -; cdr3_aa: CASSPAGTSSGANVLTF; cdr3_nt: TGTGCCAGCAGCCCTGCCGGCACCAGCTCTGGGGCCAACGTCCTGACTTTC
clone_size: -; v_call: TRBV7-3; j_call: TRBJ2-2; d_call: -; cdr3_aa: CASSLHPASDTGELFF; cdr3_nt: TGTGCCAGCAGCTTACATCCAGCGTCGGACACCGGGGAGCTGTTTTTT
clone_size: once; v_call: TRBV3-1; j_call: TRBJ2-1; d_call: TRBD2; cdr3_aa: CASSLGTSGARDEQFF; cdr3_nt: TGTGCCAGCAGCCTCGGGACTAGCGGGGCCCGGGATGAGCAGTTCTTC
clone_size: -; v_call: TRBV14; j_call: TRBJ1-1; d_call: -; cdr3_aa: CASSQTRGNTEAFF; cdr3_nt: TGTGCCAGCAGCCAAACCAGGGGGAACACTGAAGCTTTCTTT
clone_size: -; v_call: TRBV7-2; j_call: TRBJ2-2; d_call: -; cdr3_aa: CASSLDSTGELFF; cdr3_nt: TGTGCCAGCAGCTTGGATAGCACCGGGGAGCTGTTTTTT
clone_size: -; v_call: TRBV5-6; j_call: TRBJ1-5; d_call: -; cdr3_aa: CASSLLGRAQHF; cdr3_nt: TGTGCCAGCAGCTTGTTGGGCCGGGCCCAGCATTTT
clone_size: few; v_call: TRBV7-9; j_call: TRBJ2-3; d_call: -; cdr3_aa: CASSLVGTDTQYF; cdr3_nt: TGTGCCAGCAGCTTAGTAGGCACAGATACGCAGTATTTT
clone_size: -; v_call: TRBV12-3/TRBV12-4; j_call: TRBJ2-1; d_call: TRBD2; cdr3_aa: CASGGDEQFF; cdr3_nt: TGTGCCAGTGGGGGGGATGAGCAGTTCTTC
clone_size: -; v_call: TRBV7-9; j_call: TRBJ2-3; d_call: TRBD1; cdr3_aa: CASSPPWDRGSDTQYF; cdr3_nt: TGTGCCAGCAGCCCTCCCTGGGACAGGGGCTCAGATACGCAGTATTTT
clone_size: -; v_call: TRBV4-1; j_call: TRBJ1-2; d_call: -; cdr3_aa: CASSQDQGGAYGYTF; cdr3_nt: TGCGCCAGCAGCCAAGACCAGGGTGGGGCCTATGGCTACACCTTC
clone_size: -; v_call: TRBV27; j_call: TRBJ2-7; d_call: -; cdr3_aa: CASSPGQGRIEQYF; cdr3_nt: TGTGCCAGCAGCCCCGGGCAGGGGCGAATCGAGCAGTACTTC
clone_size: -; v_call: TRBV28; j_call: TRBJ2-2; d_call: TRBD1; cdr3_aa: CASSRQGVNTGELFF; cdr3_nt: TGTGCCAGCAGTCGACAGGGGGTTAACACCGGGGAGCTGTTTTTT
clone_size: -; v_call: TRBV7-9; j_call: TRBJ2-5; d_call: TRBD1; cdr3_aa: CASSLGDRGQETQYF; cdr3_nt: TGTGCCAGCAGCTTAGGGGACAGGGGGCAAGAGACCCAGTACTTC
clone_size: -; v_call: TRBV27; j_call: TRBJ1-1; d_call: -; cdr3_aa: CASSLLSNTEAFF; cdr3_nt: TGTGCCAGCAGTTTGTTGTCCAACACTGAAGCTTTCTTT
clone_size: -; v_call: TRBV9; j_call: TRBJ2-3; d_call: -; cdr3_aa: CASSQAPVDTQYF; cdr3_nt: TGTGCCAGCAGCCAGGCCCCTGTAGATACGCAGTATTTT
clone_size: once; v_call: TRBV18; j_call: TRBJ1-5; d_call: -; cdr3_aa: CASSEGRRSQPQHF; cdr3_nt: TGTGCCAGCTCGGAGGGGCGGCGAAGTCAGCCCCAGCATTTT
clone_size: -; v_call: TRBV6-6; j_call: TRBJ1-6; d_call: TRBD1; cdr3_aa: CASSYNRGDSPLHF; cdr3_nt: TGTGCCAGCAGTTACAACAGGGGAGATTCACCCCTCCACTTT
clone_size: -; v_call: TRBV4-2; j_call: TRBJ2-2; d_call: -; cdr3_aa: CASTAGMPNTGELFF; cdr3_nt: TGTGCCAGCACCGCTGGAATGCCGAATACCGGGGAGCTGTTTTTT
clone_size: -; v_call: TRBV5-1; j_call: TRBJ2-5; d_call: -; cdr3_aa: CASSLEVGGQETQYF; cdr3_nt: TGCGCCAGCAGCTTGGAGGTCGGGGGTCAAGAGACCCAGTACTTC
clone_size: -; v_call: TRBV9; j_call: TRBJ1-6; d_call: -; cdr3_aa: CASSARPTQTYNSPLHF; cdr3_nt: TGTGCCAGCAGCGCTCGCCCGACACAGACTTATAATTCACCCCTCCACTTT
clone_size: -; v_call: TRBV7-9; j_call: TRBJ2-5; d_call: -; cdr3_aa: CASTPRVAPQETQYF; cdr3_nt: TGTGCCAGCACCCCTCGGGTAGCTCCTCAAGAGACCCAGTACTTC